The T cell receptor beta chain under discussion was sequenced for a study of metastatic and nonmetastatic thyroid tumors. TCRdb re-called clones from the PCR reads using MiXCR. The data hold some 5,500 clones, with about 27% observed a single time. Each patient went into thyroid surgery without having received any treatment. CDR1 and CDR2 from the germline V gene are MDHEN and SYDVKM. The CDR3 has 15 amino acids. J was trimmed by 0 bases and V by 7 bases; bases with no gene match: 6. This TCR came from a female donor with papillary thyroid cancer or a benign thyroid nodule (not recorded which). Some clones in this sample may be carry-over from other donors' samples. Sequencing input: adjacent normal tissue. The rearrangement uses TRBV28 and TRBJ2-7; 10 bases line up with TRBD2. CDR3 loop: CASTSSSGSSYEQYF. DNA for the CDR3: TGTGCCAGCACCTCCTCTAGCGGGAGCTCCTACGAGCAGTACTTC.